The sequence of this T cell receptor (beta chain) was determined in a study of molecular identifiers for immune sequencing clone quantification. Via MiXCR, TCRdb re-called the PCR reads, giving one row per CDR3 protein. The repertoire has hundreds of thousands of distinct CDR3 sequences, about 23% of them found once; the top ten carry around 0.76%. Naive CD8 T cells were FACS-sorted by CD8+CD4-CCR7+CD45RA+ markers. The CDR3 extends over 14 amino acids. Trimming took 6 bases from V and 7 from J, leaving 15 bases between them. Germline V gene lookup returns CDR1 SEHNR and CDR2 FQNEAQ (reference sequence). This clonotype occurred many times.

This TCR was recovered from a human donor in good health. Some libraries in this study had Jurkat cell RNA spiked in. The material sequenced was naive CD8+ T cells from blood, with Jurkat cell RNA spiked in. Subset defined: FACS-sorted CD8+CD4-CCR7+CD45RA+ naive T cells. The gene calls are TRBV7-9 and TRBJ2-2; D gene ambiguous. DNA for the CDR3: TGTGCCAGCAGTCCCAGGACCCAACTCGGGGAGCTGTTTTTT. Protein: CASSPRTQLGELFF. Filled out from reference TRBV7-9 and TRBJ2-2, the complete variable domain reads DTGVSQNPRHKITKRGQNVTFRCDPISEHNRLYWYRQTLGQGPEFLTYFQNEAQLEKSRLLSDRFSAERPKGSFSTLEIQRTEQGDSAMYLCASSPRTQLGELFFGEGSRLTVL.